The sequence of this T cell receptor beta chain was determined in a study of blood T cell repertoires in COVID-19 (dated by TCRdb to the early 2020s). The study in broad terms: The collaborator samples originated in the United States, Italy and Spain and spanned the acute and convalescent phases of COVID-19. The prospective study material was composed of cDNA or gDNA derived from T cells, B-cell-depleted T cells, or PBMCs. Subjects who had been exposed to COVID-19, were actively infected with it, or had recovered from it provided the deeply sampled blood TCRbeta repertoires that made up the dataset. The repertoires were released in a freely available public database meant as a resource for research on the immune response to SARS-CoV-2. Samples were obtained from the ongoing ImmuneRACE study (first 160 participants) and from 1,254 subjects provided by 6 global collaborators. The sample metadata nearly always contained a de-identified subject ID, COVID-19 status, age in years and sex. Where available, HLA class I and class II types were taken from metadata supplied by the sample provider and were not determined by assay-based typing.

Worth noting for this clone: It has no known antigen specificity. Per-nucleotide qualities are absent, and no much larger clonotype sits a single base away.

Participants in the prospective study were enrolled through a virtual design, were aged roughly 18 to 95 years, and lived in 24 United States geographic areas. In the prospective study, participants were assigned to cohorts based on the clinical history participants reported in a screening survey and a study questionnaire. A participant counted as exposed if, within 2 weeks of entering the study, that participant had been in contact with someone who had a PCR-confirmed or clinician-diagnosed COVID-19 case. Mobile phlebotomists in the prospective study collected whole blood, serum and a nasopharyngeal or oropharyngeal swab from every participant. Over a roughly 2-month period, participants in the prospective study had the option of providing additional blood draws and questionnaires. Blood samples from the prospective study were shipped frozen or at room temperature prior to DNA extraction. Between the V and J ends, shortened by 7 bases and 3 bases respectively, the junction contains 9 bases. CDR1 and CDR2, looked up from the germline V gene, are SNHLY and FYNNEI. Reading from cysteine to phenylalanine, the CDR3 counts 12 amino acids. This entry keeps only the CDR3 DNA: 36 bases, framed from base 1.

The immunoSEQ Assay, a bias-controlled multiplex PCR, was used to amplify TCRbeta CDR3 regions from genomic DNA. The study's processing was this. The number of nucleated cells in each sample was estimated by amplification of reference gene primers within the assay. Sequence reads were collapsed and filtered to measure the absolute abundance of every unique TCRbeta CDR3 rearrangement. For each sample, productive Simpson clonality was calculated as the square root of Simpson's diversity index across productive rearrangements. Drawn from immuneACCESS, this table holds only the in-frame rearrangements with V and J called that TCRdb kept. Clones are partly lost; checked studies trace under half to an unresolved V gene and leave the rest unexplained. That table furnishes V, J and clone size, whereas the DNA furnished D and trimming. This sample gives around 400,000 clones in total; about 88% of them show up just once. The top ten hold 1.4% of the sample.

The full study reports these points: Clinical and demographic metadata were provided uncurated, with the amount varying by source and participant.

Material: PBMCs or T cells enriched from blood (not recorded which). This sequence uses TRBV2 and TRBJ1-1, with the D segment identity uncertain. The origin of this receptor is a woman aged 18-29 years who had been exposed to COVID-19. Here the CDR3 is given as CASKAEDTEAFF. The bases are TGTGCCAGCAAGGCCGAGGACACTGAAGCTTTCTTT.